The 13 T cell receptor beta chains listed next were all sequenced from one sample in a study of cytomegalovirus exposure and HLA in healthy donors. The PCR employed 60 Vbeta primers together with 13 Jbeta primers. Assay: immunoSEQ multiplex PCR; the TCRdb copy retains only in-frame clones and omits some. Of some 100,000 clones listed, about 79% are singletons. The material sequenced was PBMCs. All receptors derive from a woman aged 18-35 years in good health and CMV-seronegative.

CDR3 nucleotide sequence: TGTGCCTGGAGTTTCGGGGGGTCCTATAATTCACCCCTCCACTTT. Protein: CAWSFGGSYNSPLHF. This chain links TRBV30 with TRBJ1-6, with a tentative D call TRBD1 (5 bases). From germline, CDR1 is GTSNPN and CDR2 SVGIG (reference sequence). The ends were cut back, 2 bases at V and 1 base at J, with 9 bases in the middle. The CDR3 loop spans 15 amino acids.

This chain uses TRBV27 with TRBJ2-7; perhaps TRBD1 as D (5 bases). V was shortened by 6 bases and J by 7 bases, with 16 bases between the two germline ends. Germline values: CDR1 MNHEY, CDR2 SMNVEV (reference sequence). The CDR3 sequence is 13 residues long. CDR3 region: CASSLGRVGEQYF. CDR3 bases: TGTGCCAGCAGCCTCGGCAGGGTGGGTGAGCAGTACTTC.

V gene TRBV19 combines with J gene TRBJ2-7; perhaps TRBD1 as D (6 bases). V was shortened by 2 bases and J by 2 bases, with 13 bases between the two germline ends. CDR1 LNHDA and CDR2 SQIVND come from the germline V gene (reference sequence). CDR3 size: 15 residues. For the CDR3, the DNA is TGTGCCAGTAGTATAATACAGGGTGAGACCTACGAGCAGTACTTC. Encoded protein: CASSIIQGETYEQYF.

The chain links TRBV28 to TRBJ2-2, with 10 bases identical to TRBD1. The CDR3 covers 16 residues. CDR1 is MDHEN and CDR2 is SYDVKM in the germline V gene. V shed 7 bases and J 4 bases; nucleotides not matched to a gene: 9. CDR3 sequence reads: CASKFAGTGVTGELFF. The CDR3 DNA is TGTGCCAGCAAGTTCGCCGGGACAGGGGTCACCGGGGAGCTGTTTTTT.

The chain recombines TRBV5-1 with TRBJ1-1; D is undetermined. This CDR3 comprises 16 residues. The V end lost 3 bases, the J end lost 2 bases, and 17 bases lay between the germline ends. Germline lookup yields CDR1 SGHRS and CDR2 YFSETQ. Here the CDR3 DNA reads TGCGCCAGCAGCTCGACCCCTAAGACACTTAACACTGAAGCTTTCTTT. This encodes CASSSTPKTLNTEAFF.

This chain connects TRBV7-2 to TRBJ1-2; 7 bases map to TRBD1. The CDR3 is 13 residues long. The germline CDR1 and CDR2 sequences are SGHTA and FQGNSA. The ends lost 1 base at V and 4 bases at J; junction bases unmatched: 0. The CDR3 DNA sequence: TGTGCCAGCAGCTTAGGGACAGGCTATGGCTACACCTTC. This sequence encodes CASSLGTGYGYTF.

The J gene is TRBJ2-5, the V gene TRBV23-1, with TRBD2 as a possible D gene (5 bases). TRBV23-1 is an ORF, and what it does is uncertain. Trimming pared 5 bases from V and 5 bases from J, leaving 21 bases between. The CDR3 totals 16 residues. CDR3 nucleotides: TGCGCCAGCAGTGACTCCTTCCCAGTAAAGCGGGAGACCCAGTACTTC. Residues: CASSDSFPVKRETQYF.

The chain joins TRBV6-8 to TRBJ2-1; 7 positions agree with TRBD2. Germline V gives CDR1 MNHGY, CDR2 SAAAGT. This CDR3 contains 16 residues. J lost 0 bases, V lost 6 bases, and 8 bases had no gene match. This CDR3 is CASRVIAGGSYNEQFF. The CDR3 bases are TGTGCCAGCAGGGTTATAGCGGGCGGCTCCTACAATGAGCAGTTCTTC.

This clone was found once. The chain employs TRBV10-3 and TRBJ1-2, with TRBD1 matching over 9 bases. With 6 bases clipped from V and 1 base from J, the junction kept 3 bases outside the gene matches. This CDR3 contains 14 residues. Per the germline V gene, CDR1 is ENHRY and CDR2 is SYGVKD. CDR3 amino acids: CAISRDRDNYGYTF. DNA for the CDR3: TGTGCCATCAGCCGGGACAGGGATAACTATGGCTACACCTTC.

The chain carries TRBV19 and TRBJ2-2, with a possible D match to TRBD1 (5 bases). The CDR3 has 14 amino acids. CDR1 is LNHDA and CDR2 is SQIVND in the germline V gene (reference sequence). The ends were cut back, 5 bases at V and 7 bases at J, with 14 bases in the middle. The CDR3: CASSPRAEIGELFF. The DNA for the CDR3 is TGTGCCAGTAGTCCCAGGGCAGAAATCGGGGAGCTGTTTTTT. Based on the CDR3 plus reference TRBV19 and TRBJ2-2, the full variable domain is DGGITQSPKYLFRKEGQNVTLSCEQNLNHDAMYWYRQDPGQGLRLIYYSQIVNDFQKGDIAEGYSVSREKKESFPLTVTSAQKNPTAFYLCASSPRAEIGELFFGEGSRLTVL.

The chain combines TRBV7-9 with TRBJ2-7, with TRBD1 identical over 10 bases. The CDR3 loop spans 15 amino acids. Germline CDR1 is SEHNR and CDR2 is FQNEAQ (reference sequence). The junction had 11 bases not matched to a gene; V was cut back by 6 bases and J by 6 bases. The CDR3, as DNA: TGTGCCAGCAGGCCCGGGACAGGGGCAACGAGCGAGCAGTACTTC. Translated: CASRPGTGATSEQYF. Full variable domain (rest looked up from reference TRBV7-9 and TRBJ2-7): DTGVSQNPRHKITKRGQNVTFRCDPISEHNRLYWYRQTLGQGPEFLTYFQNEAQLEKSRLLSDRFSAERPKGSFSTLEIQRTEQGDSAMYLCASRPGTGATSEQYFGPGTRLTVT.

The J gene is TRBJ2-2, the V gene TRBV18; TRBD2 agrees at 12 bases. The CDR3 length is 17 residues. Looked up from germline, CDR1 is KGHSH and CDR2 is LQKENI. Trimming at V came to 4 bases and at J to 2 bases, leaving 5 bases not matched to a gene. This CDR3 is CASSQGLAGPNTGELFF. Written as DNA, the CDR3 is TGTGCCAGCTCACAAGGACTAGCGGGACCTAACACCGGGGAGCTGTTTTTT.

In this sample, this clone turned up a few times. V and J are TRBV15 and TRBJ2-6; D is possibly TRBD2 (5 bases). V was clipped by 4 bases and J by 2 bases, with 12 bases between them. CDR3 size: 16 residues. The germline gives CDR1 LNHNV, CDR2 YYDKDF (reference sequence). The CDR3 sequence: CATSMVPGAGANVLTF. The CDR3, as DNA: TGTGCCACCAGCATGGTACCCGGGGCTGGGGCCAACGTCCTGACTTTC.